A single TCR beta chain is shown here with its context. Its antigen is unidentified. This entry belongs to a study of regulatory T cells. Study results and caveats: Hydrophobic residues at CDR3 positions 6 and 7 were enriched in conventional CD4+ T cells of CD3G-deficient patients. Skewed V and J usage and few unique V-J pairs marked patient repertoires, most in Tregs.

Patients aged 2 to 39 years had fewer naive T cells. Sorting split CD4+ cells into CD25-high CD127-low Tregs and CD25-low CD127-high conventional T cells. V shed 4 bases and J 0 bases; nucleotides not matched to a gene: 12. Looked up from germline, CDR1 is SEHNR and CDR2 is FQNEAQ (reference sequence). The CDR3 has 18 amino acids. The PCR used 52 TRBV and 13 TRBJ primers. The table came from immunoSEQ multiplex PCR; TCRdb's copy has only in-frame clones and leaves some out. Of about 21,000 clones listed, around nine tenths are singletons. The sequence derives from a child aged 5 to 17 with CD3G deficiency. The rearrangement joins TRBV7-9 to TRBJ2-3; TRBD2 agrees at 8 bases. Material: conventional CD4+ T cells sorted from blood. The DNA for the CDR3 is TGTGCCAGCAGCTCCCAGAGACCGGGACTAGGAAGCACAGATACGCAGTATTTT. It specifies CASSSQRPGLGSTDTQYF.